These 10 T cell receptor beta chains came from one sample sequenced in a study of blood T cell repertoires in COVID-19. Measured with immunoSEQ multiplex PCR; TCRdb has only the in-frame clones, and not every one. The top ten hold approximately 8% of the sample, which has about 210,000 clones, about four fifths seen once. What was sequenced was peripheral blood. All receptors come from a woman between 50 and 59 years old with active or convalescent COVID-19.

The chain couples TRBV28 to TRBJ2-7; tentative D call: TRBD2 (6 bases). The CDR3 is 15 amino acids. Trimming left V 2 bases short and J 5 bases short, with 16 bases between. CDR1 MDHEN and CDR2 SYDVKM come from the germline V gene. The CDR3 region has the DNA TGTGCCAGCAGTTTAGGGGCGGGGCTCCCCGACGAGCAGTACGTC. This gives the protein CASSLGAGLPDEQYV.

The genes are TRBV6-5 and TRBJ2-7; 9 positions match TRBD2. CDR1 is MNHEY, CDR2 SVGAGI, per germline. The CDR3 extends over 16 amino acids. The junction had 3 bases not matched to a gene; V was cut back by 0 bases and J by 0 bases. In DNA form, the CDR3 reads TGTGCCAGCAGTTACTCGCAGCGGGGGGCCTCCTACGAGCAGTACGTC. It yields the protein CASSYSQRGASYEQYV.

The V and J genes are TRBV7-9 and TRBJ1-4, with D possibly TRBD1 on 6 matching bases. V lost 7 bases and J 5 bases, leaving 17 bases between the germline ends. CDR3 length: 15 residues. Germline values: CDR1 SEHNR, CDR2 FQNEAQ (reference sequence). DNA of the CDR3: TGTGCCAGCACCCCAACCGGGACACCGAATGAAAAACTGTTTTTT. Its translation is CASTPTGTPNEKLFF.

This clone is a singleton in its sample. The genes are TRBV5-6 and TRBJ1-1; D ambiguous. Germline V gene data show CDR1 as SGHDT and CDR2 as YYEEEE. V was trimmed by 1 base and J by 0 bases, leaving 13 bases between them. The CDR3 covers 16 residues. Here the CDR3 DNA reads TGTGCCAGCAGCTTGTTTCAGGCAGGCATGAACACTGAAGCTTTCTTT. Translation gives CASSLFQAGMNTEAFF.

This clone was counted a single time. The chain joins TRBV3-1 (or the pseudogene TRBV3-2) to TRBJ2-6; D may be TRBD1 (5 bases). Trimming left V 7 bases short and J 0 bases short, with 16 bases between. The CDR3 runs 17 residues. In germline, CDR1 is LGHDT, CDR2 YNNKEL (reference sequence). CDR3 sequence reads: CASTRGVWGSGANVLTF. CDR3 bases: TGTGCCAGCACAAGGGGCGTCTGGGGCTCTGGGGCCAACGTCCTGACTTTC.

The rearrangement links TRBV28 to TRBJ2-4; 7 nucleotides agree with TRBD2. V gave up 11 bases and J gave up 0 bases; unmatched junction bases: 7. Germline V gene data show CDR1 as MDHEN and CDR2 as SYDVKM. The CDR3 is made up of 14 amino acids. The CDR3 DNA sequence: TGTGCCGCTTGGGGAGGGGTAGCCAAAAACATTCAGTACTTC. It specifies CAAWGGVAKNIQYF.

The J gene is TRBJ2-7, the V gene TRBV5-5, with TRBD1 identical over 7 bases. Germline V gene lookup returns CDR1 SGHKS and CDR2 YYEKEE (reference sequence). The trim removed 2 bases at V and 4 bases at J, leaving 6 bases unmatched. CDR3 length: 14 amino acids. The CDR3 spells CASSFRDSLYEQYV. DNA for the CDR3: TGTGCCAGCAGCTTCCGGGACAGCCTTTACGAGCAGTACGTC.

The chain is built from TRBV20-1 and TRBJ2-1, with D unresolved. Germline assignment: CDR1 DFQATT and CDR2 SNEGSKA (reference sequence). This CDR3 region has 10 residues. The ends were cut back, 5 bases at V and 5 bases at J, with 4 bases in the middle. Here the CDR3 reads CSAQNNEQFF. Here the CDR3 DNA reads TGCAGTGCTCAGAACAATGAGCAGTTCTTC.

The CDR3 sequence: CASQIKPGGYLEAFF. The CDR3 coding sequence is TGTGCCAGCCAGATCAAACCGGGGGGGTACCTAGAAGCTTTCTTT. This chain links TRBV6-5 with TRBJ1-1; D may be TRBD1 (5 bases). Trimming shortened V by 8 bases and J by 8 bases, and 24 bases separated the two germline ends. The germline V gene has CDR1 MNHEY and CDR2 SVGAGI. The CDR3 is 15 amino acids.

The chain is built from TRBV25-1 and TRBJ2-2; TRBD2 matches at 8 bases. The ends lost 4 bases at V and 0 bases at J; junction bases unmatched: 7. This CDR3 has 17 residues. Germline V CDR1 and CDR2: MGHDK, SYGVNS. CDR3 loop: CASSAVSGSPNTGELFF. The CDR3 nucleotides are TGTGCCAGCAGTGCGGTCAGCGGGAGTCCGAACACCGGGGAGCTGTTTTTT.